This is a list of T cell receptor beta chains from one sample in a study of regulatory T cells in long-lasting Graves disease. TCRdb itself ran the multiplex PCR reads through MiXCR, one entry per CDR3 protein. The sample has 560,000 or so distinct CDR3 sequences; about 16% are singletons. The data were also submitted as part of a second study, on T cells in Graves' hyperthyroidism and ophthalmopathy.

The specimen was peripheral blood mononuclear cells (PBMCs), collected at new diagnosis, from a patient treated with antithyroid drugs. The receptors come from a man younger than 30 with Graves disease. CDR3s include the opening cysteine and the closing phenylalanine or tryptophan. Clone size is shown for a subset of rows, as once, few, many or a class of expanded clone.

length: 16; size: many; V: TRBV18; CDR3: CASSPPGGGLTGELFF
length: 13; size: many; V: TRBV11-2; CDR3: CASSGTSKETQYF
length: 17; size: many; V: TRBV7-2; CDR3: CASTPAGLSGRFHEQYF
length: 12; size: few; V: TRBV5-5; CDR3: CASSHYNQPQHF
length: 15; size: NA; V: TRBV9; CDR3: CASSVDSSSTGELFF
length: 18; size: NA; V: TRBV6-1; CDR3: CASSQTGVLPRSGNTIYF
length: 15; size: many; V: TRBV5-6; CDR3: CASSLLQLMNTEAFF
length: 17; size: many; V: TRBV20-1; CDR3: CSASPLVGAALQETQYF
length: 15; size: many; V: TRBV28; CDR3: CASSLPAAGTYGYTF
length: 15; size: many; V: TRBV7-9; CDR3: CASSLALQGYETQYF
length: 15; size: few; V: TRBV5-1; CDR3: CASKSGNTLSNEQFF
length: 17; size: NA; V: TRBV5-1; CDR3: CASSSGGTSGRGDEQFF
length: 15; size: few; V: TRBV27; CDR3: CASSAGTGTSEKLFF
length: 17; size: NA; V: TRBV6-1; CDR3: CASSPETGTVSNQPQHF
length: 12; size: few; V: TRBV12-3/TRBV12-4; CDR3: CASSRRQNPLNF
length: 16; size: many; V: TRBV28; CDR3: CASSPLAGGSYVEQYF
length: 18; size: NA; V: TRBV4-1; CDR3: CASSQGPQLAGRTDTQYF
length: 16; size: many; V: TRBV12-3/TRBV12-4; CDR3: CASSLEAGSRYNEQFF
length: 12; size: many; V: TRBV7-9; CDR3: CASSSDRDSSFF
length: 14; size: few; V: TRBV27; CDR3: CASSSGHLYNEQFF
length: 14; size: few; V: TRBV7-9; CDR3: CASSLEGAIAEAFF
length: 16; size: many; V: TRBV6-1; CDR3: CASSQRAGQSSYEQYF
length: 12; size: NA; V: TRBV29-1; CDR3: CSVDDEANGYTF
length: 14; size: many; V: TRBV5-6; CDR3: CASSLETGSEKLFF